This is a list of T cell receptor beta chains from one sample in a study of T-cell reconstitution after alpha-beta-depleted transplantation in children. TCRdb used MiXCR to reprocess the PCR reads, holding one entry per CDR3 protein. The sample holds hundreds of thousands of distinct CDR3 sequences, 30% to 35% seen once. The sequencing here drew on PBMCs from the stem cell graft donor, taken from the stem cell graft. The receptors derive from a human donor who donated a stem cell graft to a child with aplastic anemia. CDR3s leave out the opening cysteine and the closing phenylalanine or tryptophan. Each record gives: V gene, J gene, clone size, CDR3 protein. The size field is filled for only some rows; it gives once, few, many or a size class.

>TRBV12-3/TRBV12-4|TRBJ2-5|NA
ASSSPESGSTETQY
>TRBV4-1|TRBJ2-1|NA
ASSTELAGGYNEQF
>TRBV12-3/TRBV12-4|TRBJ1-5|NA
ASSLGQYNQPQH
>TRBV20-1|TRBJ2-1|NA
SARDGAGAYNEQF
>TRBV11-1|TRBJ2-1|NA
ASGLNRGEQF
>TRBV21-1|TRBJ1-5|few
ASSKCLWAGTQPQH
>TRBV18|TRBJ1-5|few
ASSRTGSNQPQH
>TRBV24-1|TRBJ2-1|many
ATSDGEFAKYEQF
>TRBV6-1|TRBJ1-1|few
ASRPGGQNTEAF
>TRBV5-4|TRBJ2-7|few
ASSLVLAGGGEQY
>TRBV29-1|TRBJ1-5|few
SVRTRGQGNQPQH
>TRBV5-1|TRBJ1-2|NA
ASSPGQGESGYT
>TRBV5-1|TRBJ2-1|few
ASSPLDVNEQF
>TRBV12-3/TRBV12-4|TRBJ2-5|NA
ASSFTSVETQY
>TRBV5-1|TRBJ2-1|NA
ASSLDSGSLYNEQF
>TRBV6-1|TRBJ1-1|NA
ASRDRLNSNTEAF